Here is one T cell receptor (beta chain) with its context. No antigen is known for it. Germline-derived CDR1 and CDR2 are SGHTA and FQGNSA. Trimming at V came to 3 bases and at J to 6 bases, leaving 4 bases not matched to a gene. The CDR3 consists of 13 residues. The PCR contained 60 Vbeta and 13 Jbeta primers. As handled by the study authors: In a later analysis, some 80 million unique TCR beta chains included roughly 11 million shared by two or more donors. TCRdb's copy holds only in-frame clones and misses some; the assay was immunoSEQ multiplex PCR. That table supplies the V and J calls and clone size; D and trimming were determined from the DNA. There are 150,000 or so clones in the sample; 65% to 85% occur only once, and 3% to 3.5% lies in the top ten. The data originate from a study of cytomegalovirus exposure and HLA in healthy donors. Across the whole study: In terms of ancestry, the Caucasian-associated cluster contained around 79% of the 300 to 400 genotyped donors. Study-level findings and limits: The authors assumed roughly uniform sequencing depth across donors for presence/absence analyses. Earlier analysis looked at TCR beta V segments, and most were productive about 90% or about 30% of the time.

This clonotype was obtained from a woman in her fifties or sixties in good health and CMV-seropositive. What was sequenced was PBMCs. The genes are TRBV7-2 and TRBJ2-7; 8 bases are shared with TRBD2. DNA for the CDR3: TGTGCCAGCAGCTTTGGCGGGGGGCCCGAGCAGTACTTC. This encodes CASSFGGGPEQYF.